The source of this T cell receptor beta chain is a study of blood T cell repertoires in COVID-19. This clone was seen a handful of times. Germline-derived CDR1 and CDR2 are SGHRS and YFSETQ. This CDR3 comprises 16 residues. Trimming took off 0 bases at V and 1 base at J, with 12 bases between the two ends. Sequenced by immunoSEQ multiplex PCR; TCRdb stores in-frame clones only, minus some. The sample lists 100,000 to 150,000 clones, 70% to 90% occurring once. The sequenced sample was peripheral blood. The receptor comes from a woman of 80 years or more with acute or convalescent COVID-19. The chain carries TRBV5-1 and TRBJ2-3; D might be TRBD1 (5 bases). CDR3 DNA sequence: TGCGCCAGCAGCTTGGGGACATCTAAAGGCACAGATACGCAGTATTTT. Protein: CASSLGTSKGTDTQYF.